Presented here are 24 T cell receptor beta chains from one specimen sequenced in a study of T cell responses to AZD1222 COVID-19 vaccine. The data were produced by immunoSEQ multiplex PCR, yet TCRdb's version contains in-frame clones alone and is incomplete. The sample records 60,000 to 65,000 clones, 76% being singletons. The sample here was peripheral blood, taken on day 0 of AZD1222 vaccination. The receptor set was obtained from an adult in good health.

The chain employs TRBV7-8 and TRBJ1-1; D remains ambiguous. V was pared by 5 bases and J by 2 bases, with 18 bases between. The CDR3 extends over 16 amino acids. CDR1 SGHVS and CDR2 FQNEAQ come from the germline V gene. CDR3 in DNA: TGTGCCAGCAGCCCCCAGGCTAATCGCCCCAACACTGAAGCTTTCTTT. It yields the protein CASSPQANRPNTEAFF.

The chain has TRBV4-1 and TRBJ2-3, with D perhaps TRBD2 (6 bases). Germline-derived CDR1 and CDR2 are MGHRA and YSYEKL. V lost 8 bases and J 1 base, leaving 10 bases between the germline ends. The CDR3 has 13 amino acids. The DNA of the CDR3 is TGCGCCAGCCGGGTAGCGGGCACAGATACGCAGTATTTT. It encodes CASRVAGTDTQYF.

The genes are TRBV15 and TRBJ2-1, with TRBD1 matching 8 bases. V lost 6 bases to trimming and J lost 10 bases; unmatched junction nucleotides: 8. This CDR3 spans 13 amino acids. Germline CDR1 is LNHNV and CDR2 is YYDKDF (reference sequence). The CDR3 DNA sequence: TGTGCCACCAGTAAACAGGGGGTTGGGGAGCAGTTCTTC. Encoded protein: CATSKQGVGEQFF.

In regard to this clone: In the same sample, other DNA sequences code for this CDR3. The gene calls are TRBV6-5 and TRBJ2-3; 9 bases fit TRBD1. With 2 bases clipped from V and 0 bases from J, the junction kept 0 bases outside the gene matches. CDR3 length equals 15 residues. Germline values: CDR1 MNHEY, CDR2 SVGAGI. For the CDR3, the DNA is TGTGCCAGCAGTTACGGACAGGGGAGCACAGATACGCAGTATTTT. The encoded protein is CASSYGQGSTDTQYF.

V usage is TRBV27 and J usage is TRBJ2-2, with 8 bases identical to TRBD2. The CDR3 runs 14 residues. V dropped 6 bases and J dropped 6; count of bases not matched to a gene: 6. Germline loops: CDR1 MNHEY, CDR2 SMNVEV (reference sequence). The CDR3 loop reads CASRFSGAAGELFF. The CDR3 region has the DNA TGTGCCAGCAGGTTTAGCGGGGCAGCCGGGGAGCTGTTTTTT.

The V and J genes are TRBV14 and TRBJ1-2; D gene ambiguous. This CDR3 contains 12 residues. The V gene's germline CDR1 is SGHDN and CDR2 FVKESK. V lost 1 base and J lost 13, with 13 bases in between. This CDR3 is CASSQGLGKGTF. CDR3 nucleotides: TGTGCCAGCAGCCAAGGGCTAGGCAAAGGCACCTTC.

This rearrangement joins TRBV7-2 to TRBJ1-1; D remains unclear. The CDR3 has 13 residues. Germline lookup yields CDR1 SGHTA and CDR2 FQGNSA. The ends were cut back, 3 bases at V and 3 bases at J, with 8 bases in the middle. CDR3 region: CASSFFADTEAFF. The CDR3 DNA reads TGTGCCAGCAGCTTTTTCGCCGACACTGAAGCTTTCTTT.

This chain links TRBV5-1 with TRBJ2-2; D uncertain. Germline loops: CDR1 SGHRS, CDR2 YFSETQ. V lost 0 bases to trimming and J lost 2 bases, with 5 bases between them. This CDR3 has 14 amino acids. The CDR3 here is CASSLAANTGELFF. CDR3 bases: TGCGCCAGCAGCTTGGCGGCAAACACCGGGGAGCTGTTTTTT.

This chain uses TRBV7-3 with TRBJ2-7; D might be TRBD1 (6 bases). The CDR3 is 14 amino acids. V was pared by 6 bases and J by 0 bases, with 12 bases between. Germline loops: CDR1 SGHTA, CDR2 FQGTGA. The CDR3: CASSYKTGSYEQYF. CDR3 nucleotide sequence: TGTGCCAGCAGTTACAAGACAGGCTCCTACGAGCAGTACTTC.

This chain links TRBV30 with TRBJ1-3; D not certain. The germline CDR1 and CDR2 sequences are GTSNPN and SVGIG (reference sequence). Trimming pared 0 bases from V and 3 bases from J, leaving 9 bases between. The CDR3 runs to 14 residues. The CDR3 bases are TGTGCCTGGAGTGTACCGAGACTTGGAAACACCATATATTTT. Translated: CAWSVPRLGNTIYF.

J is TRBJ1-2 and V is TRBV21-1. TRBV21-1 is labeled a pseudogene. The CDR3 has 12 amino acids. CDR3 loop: CASSNRGYGYTF. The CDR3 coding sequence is TGTGCCAGCAGCAATCGGGGTTATGGCTACACCTTC.

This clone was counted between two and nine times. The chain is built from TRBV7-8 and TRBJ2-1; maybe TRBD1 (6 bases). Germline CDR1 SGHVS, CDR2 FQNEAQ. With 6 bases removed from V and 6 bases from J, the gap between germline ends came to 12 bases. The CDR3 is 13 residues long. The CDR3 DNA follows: TGTGCCAGCAGAACCACAGGGTCCAATGAGCAGTTCTTC. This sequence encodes CASRTTGSNEQFF.

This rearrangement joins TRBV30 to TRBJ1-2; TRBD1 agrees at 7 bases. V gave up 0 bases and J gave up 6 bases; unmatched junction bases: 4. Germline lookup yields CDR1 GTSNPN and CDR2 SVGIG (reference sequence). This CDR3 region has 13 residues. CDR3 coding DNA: TGTGCCTGGAGTGTTGGAGGGGGCGATGGCTACACCTTC. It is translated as CAWSVGGGDGYTF.

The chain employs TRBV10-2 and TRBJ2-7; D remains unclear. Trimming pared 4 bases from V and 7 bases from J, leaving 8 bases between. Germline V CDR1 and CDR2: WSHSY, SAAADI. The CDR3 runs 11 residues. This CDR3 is CASSVGPEQYF. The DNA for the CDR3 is TGCGCCAGCAGTGTCGGCCCGGAGCAGTACTTC.

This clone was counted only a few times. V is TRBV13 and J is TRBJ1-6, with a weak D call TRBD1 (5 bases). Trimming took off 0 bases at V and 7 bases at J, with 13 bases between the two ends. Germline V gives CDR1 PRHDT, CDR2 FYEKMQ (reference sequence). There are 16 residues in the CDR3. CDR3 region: CASSLGLGVDNSPLHF. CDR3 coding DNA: TGTGCCAGCAGCTTAGGCCTGGGGGTAGACAATTCACCCCTCCACTTT.

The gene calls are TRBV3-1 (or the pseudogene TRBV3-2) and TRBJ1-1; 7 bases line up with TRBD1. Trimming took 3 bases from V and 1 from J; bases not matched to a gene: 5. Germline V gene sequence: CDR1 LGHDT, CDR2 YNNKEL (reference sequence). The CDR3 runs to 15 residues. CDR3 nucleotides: TGTGCCAGCAGCCACGTAAGACAGGGGAACACTGAAGCTTTCTTT. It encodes CASSHVRQGNTEAFF.

The CDR3 loop reads CASSRLNTGELFF. The CDR3 nucleotides read TGTGCCAGCAGCAGACTTAACACCGGGGAGCTGTTTTTT. The chain employs TRBV6-5 and TRBJ2-2; D is uncertain. Trimming removed 6 bases from V and 2 bases from J, with 7 bases in between. Germline V gives CDR1 MNHEY, CDR2 SVGAGI. The CDR3 covers 13 residues.

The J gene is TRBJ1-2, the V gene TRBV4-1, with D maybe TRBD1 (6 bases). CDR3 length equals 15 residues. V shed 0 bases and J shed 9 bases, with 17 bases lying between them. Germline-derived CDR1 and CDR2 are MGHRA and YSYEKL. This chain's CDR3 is CASSQDRGAIYSYTF. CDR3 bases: TGCGCCAGCAGCCAAGATCGGGGGGCGATATACAGCTACACCTTC.

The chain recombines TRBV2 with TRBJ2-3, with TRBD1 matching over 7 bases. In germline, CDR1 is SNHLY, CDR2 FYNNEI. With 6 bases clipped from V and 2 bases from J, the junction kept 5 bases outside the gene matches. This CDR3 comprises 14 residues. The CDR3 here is CASRHRGTTDTQYF. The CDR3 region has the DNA TGTGCCAGCAGGCACAGGGGTACCACAGATACGCAGTATTTT.

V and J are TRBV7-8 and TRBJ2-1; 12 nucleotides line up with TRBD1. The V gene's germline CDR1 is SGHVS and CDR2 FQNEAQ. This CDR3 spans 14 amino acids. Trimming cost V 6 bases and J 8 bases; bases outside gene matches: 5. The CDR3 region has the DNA TGTGCCAGCAGTCCGGGACAGGGGGCCGATGAGCAGTTCTTC. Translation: CASSPGQGADEQFF.

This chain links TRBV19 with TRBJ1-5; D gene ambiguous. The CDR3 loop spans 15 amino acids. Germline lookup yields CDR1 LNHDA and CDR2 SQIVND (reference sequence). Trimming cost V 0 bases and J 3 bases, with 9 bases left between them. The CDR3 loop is CASSIEAVVNQPQHF. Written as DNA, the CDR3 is TGTGCCAGTAGTATAGAGGCAGTAGTCAATCAGCCCCAGCATTTT.

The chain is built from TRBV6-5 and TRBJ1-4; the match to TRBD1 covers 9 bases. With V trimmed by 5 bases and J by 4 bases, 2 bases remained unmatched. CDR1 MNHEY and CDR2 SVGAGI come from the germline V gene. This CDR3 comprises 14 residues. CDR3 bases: TGTGCCAGCAGTCCGGGACAGGGTAATGAAAAACTGTTTTTT. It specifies CASSPGQGNEKLFF.

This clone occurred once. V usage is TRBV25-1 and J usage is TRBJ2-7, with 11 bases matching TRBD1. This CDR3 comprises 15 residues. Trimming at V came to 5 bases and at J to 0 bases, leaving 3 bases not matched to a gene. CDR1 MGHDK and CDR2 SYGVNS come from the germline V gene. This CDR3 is CASSWGQGVSYEQYF. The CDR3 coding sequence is TGTGCCAGCAGTTGGGGACAGGGGGTCTCCTACGAGCAGTACTTC.

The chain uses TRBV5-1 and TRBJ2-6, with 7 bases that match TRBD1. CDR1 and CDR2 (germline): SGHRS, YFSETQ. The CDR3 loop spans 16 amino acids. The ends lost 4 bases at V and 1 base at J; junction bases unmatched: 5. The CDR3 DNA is TGCGCCAGCAGCCATACGACAGGGTCTGGGGCCAACGTCCTGACTTTC. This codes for CASSHTTGSGANVLTF.